These 16 T cell receptor beta chains originate from one sample sequenced in a study of T cell clones after liver transplantation (dated by TCRdb to the late 2010s). The time point label of this sample denotes: pre-transplant. Libraries came from the immunoSEQ multiplex PCR assay. Sourced from immuneACCESS, this table was stored by TCRdb with only in-frame sequences that have V and J called. A share of the clones is absent; for the studies checked, an unresolved V gene accounts for under half, and the remainder has no known explanation. Here the sample has around 20,000 clones; 75% to 90% occur a single time. The ten biggest clones cover under 15% of the sample. The specimen comprised CD8+ T cells from blood, sampled before liver transplant. These receptors all come from a human donor who received a liver transplant.

V usage is TRBV28 and J usage is TRBJ1-2; the D gene is possibly TRBD1 (6 bases). The germline V gene encodes CDR1 MDHEN and CDR2 SYDVKM. Trimming took off 2 bases at V and 7 bases at J, with 14 bases between the two ends. The length of the CDR3 is 14 residues. The DNA of the CDR3 is TGTGCCAGCAGTTTAGATGGGGGGGCGGGTGGCTACACCTTC. Protein: CASSLDGGAGGYTF.

This chain joins TRBV4-3 and TRBJ2-7; D ambiguous. CDR1 and CDR2 from the germline V gene are LGHNA and YSLEER. This CDR3 has 17 amino acids. Between the trimmed V and J ends, which lost 0 bases and 4 bases, there was a span of 19 bases. CDR3 loop: CASSQDFDSMGWYEQYF. Here the CDR3 DNA reads TGCGCCAGCAGCCAAGATTTCGATTCCATGGGGTGGTACGAGCAGTACTTC.

By share, this clone counts as medium-sized. The chain uses TRBV4-2 and TRBJ1-5; D remains ambiguous. This CDR3 has 16 amino acids. Trimming stripped 0 bases from V and 6 bases from J, with 15 bases between. Germline V gene lookup returns CDR1 LGHNA and CDR2 YNFKEQ. CDR3 DNA: TGTGCCAGCAGCCAAGATCCGCGGGGTTTTAGTCAGCCCCAGCATTTT. As protein: CASSQDPRGFSQPQHF.

The chain uses TRBV27 and TRBJ2-5; perhaps TRBD2 as D (6 bases). V lost 6 bases and J lost 5, with 19 bases in between. Germline V gene data show CDR1 as MNHEY and CDR2 as SMNVEV (reference sequence). The CDR3 loop spans 15 amino acids. In DNA form, the CDR3 reads TGTGCCAGCAGAGAGGAGGGACTCCTTTTTGAGACCCAGTACTTC. Translating gives CASREEGLLFETQYF.

This rearrangement joins TRBV28 to TRBJ1-1; 8 nucleotides match TRBD1. The germline V gene encodes CDR1 MDHEN and CDR2 SYDVKM. The CDR3 sequence is 15 residues long. V was clipped by 3 bases and J by 4 bases; unmatched bases: 7. The CDR3 DNA reads as TGTGCCAGCAGTTTCCCAATTCAGGGGGCCACTGAAGCTTTCTTT. Translating gives CASSFPIQGATEAFF.

The chain employs TRBV9 and TRBJ2-3; 9 bases align to TRBD1. CDR1 is SGDLS, CDR2 YYNGEE, per germline. The ends lost 3 bases at V and 7 bases at J; junction bases unmatched: 15. This CDR3 region has 17 residues. CDR3 region: CASSETPGTGSAYTQYF. Written as DNA, the CDR3 is TGTGCCAGCAGCGAGACCCCCGGGACAGGGAGTGCCTATACGCAGTATTTT.

CDR3 residues: CASRPGTQETQYF. CDR3 DNA sequence: TGTGCCAGCAGGCCCGGGACCCAAGAGACCCAGTACTTC. The rearrangement links TRBV6-1 to TRBJ2-5, with D tentatively TRBD1 or TRBD2 (5 bases each). Germline assignment: CDR1 MNHNS and CDR2 SASEGT. With 6 bases removed from V and 1 base from J, the gap between germline ends came to 9 bases. This CDR3 is 13 amino acids long.

The chain carries TRBV5-6 and TRBJ1-5; D is unresolved. Germline loops: CDR1 SGHDT, CDR2 YYEEEE. Trimming left V 0 bases short and J 2 bases short, with 3 bases between. This CDR3 is built from 13 residues. CDR3 protein: CASSLARNQPQHF. CDR3 in DNA: TGTGCCAGCAGCTTGGCACGCAATCAGCCCCAGCATTTT. Drawing the rest from reference TRBV5-6 and TRBJ1-5, the complete variable domain is DAGVTQSPTHLIKTRGQQVTLRCSPKSGHDTVSWYQQALGQGPQFIFQYYEEEERQRGNFPDRFSGHQFPNYSSELNVNALLLGDSALYLCASSLARNQPQHFGDGTRLSIL.

In its sample, this clone was seen once. The chain combines TRBV10-3 with TRBJ1-5, with TRBD1 as a possible D gene (5 bases). V gave up 3 bases and J gave up 7 bases, with 10 bases separating them. Per germline, CDR1 ENHRY and CDR2 SYGVKD. The length of the CDR3 is 13 residues. The CDR3 nucleotides read TGTGCCATCAGTGAACCAGGGAGCCAGCCCCAGCATTTT. Translated: CAISEPGSQPQHF.

The rearrangement uses TRBV27 and TRBJ2-1, with 9 positions matching TRBD1. Germline V gene lookup returns CDR1 MNHEY and CDR2 SMNVEV (reference sequence). This CDR3 region has 14 residues. V dropped 10 bases and J dropped 3; count of bases not matched to a gene: 7. The CDR3 DNA reads TGTGCCACCCAACAGGGGGCTAACTACAATGAGCAGTTCTTC. Translating gives CATQQGANYNEQFF.

The chain carries TRBV4-1 and TRBJ1-2; 8 nucleotides line up with TRBD1. CDR3 length: 13 amino acids. Germline V gene data show CDR1 as MGHRA and CDR2 as YSYEKL. Germline trimming cut 0 bases from V and 7 bases from J; bases unmatched to any gene: 1. CDR3 DNA: TGCGCCAGCAGCCAAGACAGGGGGCTTGGCTACACCTTC. This translates into CASSQDRGLGYTF.

The genes are TRBV28 and TRBJ2-7; TRBD1 is a possible D gene (6 bases). The CDR3 loop spans 13 amino acids. CDR1 and CDR2 from the germline V gene are MDHEN and SYDVKM. Trimming removed 3 bases from V and 5 bases from J, with 11 bases in between. The CDR3 nucleotides read TGTGCCAGCAGTTTGGCGGACAGCCACGAGCAGTACTTC. Protein sequence: CASSLADSHEQYF.

The V gene is TRBV7-9, the J gene TRBJ1-5; 8 bases fit TRBD1. Germline V gene lookup returns CDR1 SEHNR and CDR2 FQNEAQ (reference sequence). V was clipped by 1 base and J by 7 bases; unmatched bases: 3. The CDR3 spans 14 residues. CDR3 sequence: CASSLGQGQQPQHF. The CDR3 DNA is TGTGCCAGCAGCTTAGGACAGGGGCAACAGCCCCAGCATTTT.

The chain couples TRBV29-1 to TRBJ1-2, with D possibly being TRBD1 (5 bases). This CDR3 region has 12 residues. Trimming pared 6 bases from V and 1 base from J, leaving 9 bases between. Per the germline V gene, CDR1 is SQVTM and CDR2 is ANQGSEA. The CDR3 DNA follows: TGCAGCGTCCGACAGATTAACTATGGCTACACCTTC. It is translated as CSVRQINYGYTF.

The V call is TRBV25-1, the J call TRBJ2-1, with a weak D call TRBD2 (5 bases). With 3 bases removed from V and 0 bases from J, the gap between germline ends came to 18 bases. CDR3 length equals 18 residues. CDR1 MGHDK and CDR2 SYGVNS come from the germline V gene. The CDR3: CASSDTRDAFSSYNEQFF. Written as DNA, the CDR3 is TGTGCCAGCAGTGACACCCGGGATGCCTTTAGCTCCTACAATGAGCAGTTCTTC.

The chain couples TRBV6-1 to TRBJ2-7; D is unclear. This CDR3 contains 15 residues. Germline lookup yields CDR1 MNHNS and CDR2 SASEGT. Trimming removed 3 bases from V and 3 bases from J, with 15 bases in between. CDR3 nucleotide sequence: TGTGCCAGCAGTGATTTCCTAGGGCCGAACTACGAGCAGTACTTC. Its protein product is CASSDFLGPNYEQYF.